This TCR beta chain was sequenced during a study of Ad26.COV2.S vaccination and SARS-CoV-2 variants. Across the whole study: Enrollment placed the donor in the COV1001 Ad26.COV2.S trial arm.

General study findings and limits: The TCR breadth and depth analyses may have understated or missed part of the total T cell responses.

Sequencing used immunoSEQ multiplex PCR; TCRdb keeps in-frame clones, though not all of them. The sample comprises 200,000 to 250,000 clones, 85% to 90% of which are singletons, and about 10% rests with the top ten. From germline, CDR1 is SGHTS and CDR2 YDEGEE. The CDR3 loop spans 15 amino acids. The V and J ends lost 4 bases and 0 bases respectively, with 14 bases between them. Treatment reported: about 20 received Ad26.COV2.S at low or high dose, single or two shots; 5 received placebo; per-sample allocation not given. Repertoires come from day 63 after the first vaccine or placebo injection. For this clone: As yet, its antigen is unknown.

Specimen: peripheral blood, collected in a trial of Ad26.COV2.S vaccine versus placebo. The sequence came from a person aged 18-60 years who received the Ad26.COV2.S COVID-19 vaccine or a placebo. The genes are TRBV5-8 and TRBJ2-7; D uncertain. This CDR3 reads CASSLPESRSYEQYF. CDR3 in DNA: TGTGCCAGCAGCCTCCCGGAGTCCCGCTCCTACGAGCAGTACTTC.